The present entry profiles one TCR beta chain with its context. Germline V lookup: CDR1 SGHNT, CDR2 YYREEE (reference sequence). The CDR3 runs to 14 residues. V gave up 3 bases and J gave up 4 bases, with 8 bases separating them. The data originate from a study of blood T cell repertoires in COVID-19. The assay was immunoSEQ multiplex PCR, and TCRdb's table has in-frame clones only and misses some. This sample has 140,000 or so clones, with roughly 79% found just once. The sequenced sample was peripheral blood. V and J are TRBV5-4 and TRBJ1-6, with D hard to call. The origin of this receptor is a woman aged 55-69 years with acute or convalescent COVID-19. The CDR3 DNA reads as TGTGCCAGCAGCTCCTATAGATATAATTCACCCCTCCACTTT. Translating it yields CASSSYRYNSPLHF.